These 10 T cell receptor beta chains were sequenced from one sample in a study of T-cell reconstitution after alpha-beta-depleted transplantation in children. Preparing the TCRbeta library involved the use of unique molecular identifiers. From the PCR reads, TCRdb called clonotypes with MiXCR, one entry per CDR3 protein. The repertoire holds some 490,000 distinct CDR3 sequences, with around an eighth as singletons. Sequenced here: PBMCs from the stem cell graft donor, sampled from the stem cell graft. The source is a human donor who donated a stem cell graft to a child with combined immunodeficiency.

This clonotype was counted many times. Written as DNA, the CDR3 is TGTGCCAGCAGCTTGATGGGTGAGCAGTTCTTC. It is translated as CASSLMGEQFF. The chain has TRBV7-9 and TRBJ2-1; D gene unclear. CDR3 size: 11 residues. Deletions cut 3 bases from V and 9 bases from J, with 6 bases between. Germline V lookup: CDR1 SEHNR, CDR2 FQNEAQ (reference sequence).

This clonotype was observed a handful of times. V and J are TRBV10-3 and TRBJ2-7; 7 positions agree with TRBD1. The CDR3 has 13 residues. CDR1 and CDR2 from the germline V gene are ENHRY and SYGVKD. J gave up 4 bases and V 4 bases, and 4 bases lay outside the gene matches. This CDR3 is CAISAGGRYEQYF. The CDR3 DNA follows: TGTGCCATCAGTGCAGGGGGTCGATACGAGCAGTACTTC.

This clonotype occurred many times. This rearrangement joins TRBV29-1 to TRBJ2-3; D is possibly TRBD1 (6 bases). The CDR3 sequence is 13 residues long. V shed 4 bases and J shed 2 bases, with 10 bases lying between them. From germline, CDR1 is SQVTM and CDR2 ANQGSEA. CDR3 coding DNA: TGCAGCGTTGTAACAGGGCCCACAGATACGCAGTATTTT. Protein sequence: CSVVTGPTDTQYF.

The chain joins TRBV19 to TRBJ1-2; 8 bases align to TRBD1. CDR3 length equals 17 residues. Germline lookup yields CDR1 LNHDA and CDR2 SQIVND (reference sequence). The V gene end was trimmed by 10 bases and the J gene end by 2 bases; junction bases not matched to a gene: 18. DNA for the CDR3: TGTGCCACCAGAAGCCCCTTAGGACAGGGATGGAACTATGGCTACACCTTC. Translating it yields CATRSPLGQGWNYGYTF.

The rearrangement joins TRBV5-1 to TRBJ2-1, with a possible D match to TRBD2 (6 bases). Germline V lookup: CDR1 SGHRS, CDR2 YFSETQ. The length of the CDR3 is 16 residues. V dropped 1 base and J dropped 3 bases, with 14 bases sitting between them. The CDR3 DNA sequence: TGCGCCAGCAGCTTGTGGTCGGGAGTAAGCTACAATGAGCAGTTCTTC. Its protein is CASSLWSGVSYNEQFF.

This clonotype has a count of ten or more. V usage is TRBV12-3 or TRBV12-4 and J usage is TRBJ2-3; D gene ambiguous. V lost 0 bases to trimming and J lost 0 bases, with 7 bases between them. This CDR3 contains 15 residues. DNA of the CDR3: TGTGCCAGCAGTTTAGCAGTTCTTAGCACAGATACGCAGTATTTT. Amino acids: CASSLAVLSTDTQYF.

The chain has TRBV13 and TRBJ2-3; 7 bases match TRBD2. CDR3 size: 17 residues. The V and J ends lost 3 bases and 5 bases, in that order; junction bases with no gene match: 14. Looked up from germline, CDR1 is PRHDT and CDR2 is FYEKMQ (reference sequence). CDR3 amino acids: CASSLYGVASGEDTQYF. The CDR3, as DNA: TGTGCCAGCAGCTTGTACGGGGTGGCTAGCGGAGAAGATACGCAGTATTTT.

The chain couples TRBV29-1 to TRBJ2-1; 7 bases line up with TRBD2. The CDR3 totals 13 residues. V shed 3 bases and J 2 bases; nucleotides not matched to a gene: 1. Germline CDR1 reads SQVTM; CDR2 reads ANQGSEA. The CDR3 protein is CSVEGRAYNEQFF. The CDR3, as DNA: TGCAGCGTTGAGGGGAGGGCCTACAATGAGCAGTTCTTC.

In this sample, this clonotype turned up a few times. The V and J genes are TRBV20-1 and TRBJ2-1, with a tentative D call TRBD2 (6 bases). Germline CDR1 and CDR2: DFQATT and SNEGSKA (reference sequence). This CDR3 region has 15 residues. Trimming took 3 bases from V and 4 from J, leaving 16 bases between them. DNA for the CDR3: TGCAGTGCTAGGGTCAGGGACTTTCAATACAATGAGCAGTTCTTC. Amino acid sequence: CSARVRDFQYNEQFF.

This clonotype was picked up a small number of times. CDR3 bases: TGTGCCAGCAGCCTAAGCGGGAGCCCTAGCACAGATACGCAGTATTTT. Its translation is CASSLSGSPSTDTQYF. This chain links TRBV9 with TRBJ2-3, with 8 bases lining up with TRBD2. The CDR3 is 16 residues long. The V segment lost 4 bases and the J segment 0 bases; nucleotides outside the gene matches: 7. CDR1 SGDLS and CDR2 YYNGEE come from the germline V gene. The entire variable domain, with the rest obtained from reference TRBV9 and TRBJ2-3, is as follows: DSGVTQTPKHLITATGQRVTLRCSPRSGDLSVYWYQQSLDQGLQFLIQYYNGEERAKGNILERFSAQQFPDLHSELNLSSLELGDSALYFCASSLSGSPSTDTQYFGPGTRLTVL.